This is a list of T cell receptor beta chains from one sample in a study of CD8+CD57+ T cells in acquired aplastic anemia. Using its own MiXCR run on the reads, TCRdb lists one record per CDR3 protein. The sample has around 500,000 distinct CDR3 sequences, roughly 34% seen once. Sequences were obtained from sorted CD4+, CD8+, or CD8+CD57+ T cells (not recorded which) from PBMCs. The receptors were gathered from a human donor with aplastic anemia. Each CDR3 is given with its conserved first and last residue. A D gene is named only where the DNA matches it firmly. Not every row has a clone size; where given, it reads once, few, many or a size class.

CDR3 protein: CASSRDTGQGGNTF; CDR3 DNA: TGTGCCAGCAGCCGAGACACAGGGCAGGGTGGAAACACCTTC; J gene: TRBJ1-2; V gene: TRBV6-1; clone size: NA; D gene: NA
CDR3 protein: CASEDRNYGYTF; CDR3 DNA: TGTGCCAGCGAGGACAGAAACTATGGCTACACCTTC; J gene: TRBJ1-2; V gene: TRBV19; clone size: NA; D gene: NA
CDR3 protein: CASSPYRSNQPQHF; CDR3 DNA: TGCGCCAGCTCCCCCTACAGGTCCAATCAGCCCCAGCATTTT; J gene: TRBJ1-5; V gene: TRBV19; clone size: NA; D gene: NA
CDR3 protein: CASSASSSSTDTQYF; CDR3 DNA: TGTGCCAGCAGCGCAAGCAGTTCTAGCACAGATACGCAGTATTTT; J gene: TRBJ2-3; V gene: TRBV9; clone size: NA; D gene: NA
CDR3 protein: CASSQGYRTSDSGNTIYF; CDR3 DNA: TGTGCCAGCAGCCAAGGATATCGGACGTCAGACTCTGGAAACACCATATATTTT; J gene: TRBJ1-3; V gene: TRBV14; clone size: few; D gene: NA
CDR3 protein: CASSLGPRGAEQFF; CDR3 DNA: TGTGCCAGCAGCCTTGGGCCCCGAGGCGCGGAGCAGTTCTTC; J gene: TRBJ2-1; V gene: TRBV12-3/TRBV12-4; clone size: NA; D gene: NA
CDR3 protein: CSARSTGDYGYTF; CDR3 DNA: TGCAGTGCTAGGTCGACAGGGGACTATGGCTACACCTTC; J gene: TRBJ1-2; V gene: TRBV20-1; clone size: NA; D gene: TRBD1
CDR3 protein: CASGRDRDSYEQYF; CDR3 DNA: TGTGCCAGCGGAAGGGACAGGGACTCCTACGAGCAGTACTTC; J gene: TRBJ2-7; V gene: TRBV10-3; clone size: NA; D gene: TRBD1
CDR3 protein: CASSVQTGDEQYF; CDR3 DNA: TGCGCCAGCAGCGTACAAACAGGGGATGAGCAGTACTTC; J gene: TRBJ2-7; V gene: TRBV5-1; clone size: NA; D gene: TRBD1
CDR3 protein: CASSLGLGQGNYKAFF; CDR3 DNA: TGTGCCAGCAGCTTAGGACTGGGACAGGGGAACTACAAGGCTTTCTTT; J gene: TRBJ1-1; V gene: TRBV7-2; clone size: NA; D gene: TRBD1
CDR3 protein: CASVQGSNEKLFF; CDR3 DNA: TGTGCCAGCGTTCAGGGGTCTAATGAAAAACTGTTTTTT; J gene: TRBJ1-4; V gene: TRBV6-1; clone size: NA; D gene: NA